The 5 T cell receptor beta chains given below trace back to one sample, sequenced in a study of Ad26.COV2.S vaccination and SARS-CoV-2 variants. Sequencing used immunoSEQ multiplex PCR; TCRdb keeps in-frame clones, though not all of them. The sample lists roughly 420,000 clones, 89% occurring once. The treatment is: roughly 18 received Ad26.COV2.S at low or high dose, single or two shots; about 5 received placebo; per-sample allocation not given. Sampling took place 63 days after the first vaccine or placebo injection. Source: peripheral blood, taken in a trial of Ad26.COV2.S vaccine versus placebo. The receptors shown here come from a person between 18 and 60 years old who received the Ad26.COV2.S COVID-19 vaccine or a placebo.

J is TRBJ2-5 and V is TRBV5-6; 9 bases map to TRBD1. J gave up 5 bases and V 5 bases, and 10 bases lay outside the gene matches. Germline CDR1 and CDR2: SGHDT and YYEEEE. The CDR3 extends over 15 amino acids. CDR3 bases: TGTGCCAGCAGGTCCGGGACAGGGTATTTCGAGACCCAGTACTTC. Translated: CASRSGTGYFETQYF.

The chain employs TRBV2 and TRBJ1-4; tentative D call: TRBD1 (5 bases). Germline CDR1 SNHLY, CDR2 FYNNEI. The CDR3 covers 12 residues. V was shortened by 6 bases and J by 14 bases, with 16 bases between the two germline ends. CDR3 residues: CASRGTSDWLFF. CDR3 nucleotides: TGTGCCAGCAGGGGGACCTCGGATTGGCTGTTTTTT.

This clone was picked up one time. This chain joins TRBV24-1 and TRBJ1-1; 8 bases match TRBD1. CDR3 length equals 14 residues. Germline-derived CDR1 and CDR2 are KGHDR and SFDVKD. V lost 5 bases and J lost 1; bases outside the gene matches: 2. This chain's CDR3 is CATSAGQANTEAFF. The CDR3 DNA reads as TGTGCCACCAGTGCGGGACAGGCGAACACTGAAGCTTTCTTT.

This chain connects TRBV30 to TRBJ1-2, with D uncertain. Deletions cut 2 bases from V and 7 bases from J, with 11 bases between. From germline, CDR1 is GTSNPN and CDR2 SVGIG (reference sequence). The CDR3 extends over 12 amino acids. CDR3 bases: TGTGCCTGGAGTCCCAGGCCGTTTGGCTACACCTTC. Protein product: CAWSPRPFGYTF. Combining the CDR3 with reference TRBV30 and TRBJ1-2 gives the whole variable domain SQTIHQWPATLVQPVGSPLSLECTVEGTSNPNLYWYRQAAGRGLQLLFYSVGIGQISSEVPQNLSASRPQDRQFILSSKKLLLSDSGFYLCAWSPRPFGYTFGSGTRLTVV.

This sequence joins TRBV6-2 or TRBV6-3 and TRBJ1-5; D is unresolved. Germline V lookup: CDR1 MNHEY, CDR2 SVGEGT. V gave up 4 bases and J gave up 1 base, with 5 bases separating them. The CDR3 consists of 13 residues. The CDR3 bases are TGTGCCAGCAGTTCAGCAAGCAATCAGCCCCAGCATTTT. Amino acids: CASSSASNQPQHF.